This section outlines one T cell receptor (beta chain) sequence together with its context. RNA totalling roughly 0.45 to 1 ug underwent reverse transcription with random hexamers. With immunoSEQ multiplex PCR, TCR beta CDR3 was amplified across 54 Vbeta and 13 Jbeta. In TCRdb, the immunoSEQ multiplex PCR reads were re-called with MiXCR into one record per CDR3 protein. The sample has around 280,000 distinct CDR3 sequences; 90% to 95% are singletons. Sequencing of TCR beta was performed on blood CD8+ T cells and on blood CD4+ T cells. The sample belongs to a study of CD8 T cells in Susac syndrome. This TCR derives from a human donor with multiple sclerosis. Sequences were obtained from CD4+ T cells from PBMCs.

The CDR3: CASSLQGGSSYNEQFF. The CDR3 DNA is TGCGCCAGCAGCTTGCAGGGGGGGAGCTCCTACAATGAGCAGTTCTTC. This rearrangement joins TRBV5-1 to TRBJ2-1; D tentatively reads TRBD1 or TRBD2 (7 bases each). This CDR3 is built from 16 residues. V lost 1 base and J 0 bases, leaving 11 bases between the germline ends. The germline V gene has CDR1 SGHRS and CDR2 YFSETQ.